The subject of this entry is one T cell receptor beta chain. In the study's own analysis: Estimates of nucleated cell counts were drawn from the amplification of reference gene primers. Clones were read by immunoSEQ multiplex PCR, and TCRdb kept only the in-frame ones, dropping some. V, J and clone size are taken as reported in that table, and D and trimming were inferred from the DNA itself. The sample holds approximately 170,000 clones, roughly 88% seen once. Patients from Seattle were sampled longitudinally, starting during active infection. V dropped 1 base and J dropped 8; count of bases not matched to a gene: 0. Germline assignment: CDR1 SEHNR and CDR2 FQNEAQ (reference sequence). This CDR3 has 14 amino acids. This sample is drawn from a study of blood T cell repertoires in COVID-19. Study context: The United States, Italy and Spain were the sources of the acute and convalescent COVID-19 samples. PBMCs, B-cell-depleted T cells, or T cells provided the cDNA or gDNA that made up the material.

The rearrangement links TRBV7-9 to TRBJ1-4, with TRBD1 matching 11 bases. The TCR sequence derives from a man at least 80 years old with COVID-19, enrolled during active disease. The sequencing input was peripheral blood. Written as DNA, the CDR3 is TGTGCCAGCAGCTTAGGGACAGGGGGCGAAAAACTGTTTTTT. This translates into CASSLGTGGEKLFF. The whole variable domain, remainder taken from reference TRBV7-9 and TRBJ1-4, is DTGVSQNPRHKITKRGQNVTFRCDPISEHNRLYWYRQTLGQGPEFLTYFQNEAQLEKSRLLSDRFSAERPKGSFSTLEIQRTEQGDSAMYLCASSLGTGGEKLFFGSGTQLSVL.